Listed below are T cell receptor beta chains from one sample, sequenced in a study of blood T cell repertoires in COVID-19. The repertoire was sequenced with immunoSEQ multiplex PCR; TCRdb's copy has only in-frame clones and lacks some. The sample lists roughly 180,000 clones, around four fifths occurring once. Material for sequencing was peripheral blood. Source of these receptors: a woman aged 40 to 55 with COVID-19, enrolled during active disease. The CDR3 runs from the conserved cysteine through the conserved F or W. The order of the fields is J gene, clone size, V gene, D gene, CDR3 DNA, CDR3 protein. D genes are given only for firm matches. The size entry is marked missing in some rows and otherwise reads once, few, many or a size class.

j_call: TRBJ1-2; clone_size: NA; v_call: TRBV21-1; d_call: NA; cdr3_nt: TGTGCCAGCAGCAAACGGTCGCGGTCCTCCACCTTC; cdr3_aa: CASSKRSRSSTF
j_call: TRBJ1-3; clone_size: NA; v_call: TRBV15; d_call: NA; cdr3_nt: TGTGCCACCAGCAGAGGGGGGGGCTCTGGAAACACCATATATTTT; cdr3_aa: CATSRGGGSGNTIYF
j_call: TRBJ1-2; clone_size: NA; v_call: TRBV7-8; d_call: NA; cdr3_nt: TGTGCCAGCAGCTTAGGCCGGGGAGGGGGCTACACCTTC; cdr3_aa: CASSLGRGGGYTF
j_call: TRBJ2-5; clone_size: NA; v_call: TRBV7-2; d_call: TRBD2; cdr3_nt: TGTGCCAGCAAAATGGGTAGCGGGATGTGGGAGACCCAGTACTTC; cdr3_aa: CASKMGSGMWETQYF
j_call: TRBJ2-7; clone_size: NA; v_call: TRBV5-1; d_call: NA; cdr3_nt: TGCGCCAGCAGCTTGGAGGGGGGGCGAGCCTACGAGCAGTACTTC; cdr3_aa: CASSLEGGRAYEQYF
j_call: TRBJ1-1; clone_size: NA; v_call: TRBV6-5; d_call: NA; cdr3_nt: TGTGCCAGCAGTTCCTCCTTCCCTAACACTGAAGCTTTCTTT; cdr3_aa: CASSSSFPNTEAFF
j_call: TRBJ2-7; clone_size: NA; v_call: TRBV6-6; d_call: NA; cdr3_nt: TGTGCCAGCAAACAGTCCTACGAGCAGTACTTC; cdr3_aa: CASKQSYEQYF
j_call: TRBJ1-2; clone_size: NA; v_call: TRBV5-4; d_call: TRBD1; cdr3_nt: TGTGCCAGCAGCCCGGGACAGGGGGGTCACTCAAAGGGCTACACCTTC; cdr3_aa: CASSPGQGGHSKGYTF
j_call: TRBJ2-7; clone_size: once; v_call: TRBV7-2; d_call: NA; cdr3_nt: TGTGCCAGCAGTTCCCGTAGGGGTTCCAGCTCCTACGAGCAGTACTTC; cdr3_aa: CASSSRRGSSSYEQYF
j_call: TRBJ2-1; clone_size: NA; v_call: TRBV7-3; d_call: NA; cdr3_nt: TGTGCCAGCAGCTTAACGAAGGTGGGGGAGGATGAGCAGTTCTTC; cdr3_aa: CASSLTKVGEDEQFF
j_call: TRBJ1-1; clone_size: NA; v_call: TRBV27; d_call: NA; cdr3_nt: TGTGCCAGCAGTTTTGGGGACGGAGGGACTGAAGCTTTCTTT; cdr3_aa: CASSFGDGGTEAFF
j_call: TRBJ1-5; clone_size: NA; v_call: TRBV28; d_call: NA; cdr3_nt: TGTGCCAGCAGTTTAGGGGGGGCCAACCTCGGGCAGCCCCAGCATTTT; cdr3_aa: CASSLGGANLGQPQHF
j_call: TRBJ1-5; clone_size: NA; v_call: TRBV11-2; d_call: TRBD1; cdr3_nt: TGTGCCAGCAGCTTAGATCAGGGGGGAAATCAGCCCCAGCATTTT; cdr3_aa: CASSLDQGGNQPQHF
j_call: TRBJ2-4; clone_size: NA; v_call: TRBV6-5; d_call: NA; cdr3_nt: TGTGCCAGCAGGGCGGTCCGGGCCAAAAACATTCAGTACTTC; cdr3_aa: CASRAVRAKNIQYF
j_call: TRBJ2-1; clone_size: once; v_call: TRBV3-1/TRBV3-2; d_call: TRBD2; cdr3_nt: TGTGCCAGCAGCCAAGGTAGCTTCTTAGCGGGCAATGAGCAGTTCTTC; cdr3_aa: CASSQGSFLAGNEQFF
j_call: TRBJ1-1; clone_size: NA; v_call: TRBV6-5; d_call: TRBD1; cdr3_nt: TGTGTCAGCAGGCAGGGGGAGGTGAACACTGAAGCTTTCTTT; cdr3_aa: CVSRQGEVNTEAFF
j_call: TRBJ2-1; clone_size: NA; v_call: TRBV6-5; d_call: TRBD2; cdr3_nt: TGTGCCAGCAGCTCTCTAGCGGGGGCCCGCAATGAGCAGTTCTTC; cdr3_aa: CASSSLAGARNEQFF
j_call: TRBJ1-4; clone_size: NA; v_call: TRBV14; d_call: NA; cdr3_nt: TGTGCCAGCATTCCGGTCCCCCCTCCTGTCGAAAAACTGTTTTTT; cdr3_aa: CASIPVPPPVEKLFF
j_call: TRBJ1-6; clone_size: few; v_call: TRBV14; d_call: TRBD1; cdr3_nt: TGTGCCAGCAGCCCACGGACAGGGAAGTGGGATTCACCCCTCCACTTT; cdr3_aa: CASSPRTGKWDSPLHF
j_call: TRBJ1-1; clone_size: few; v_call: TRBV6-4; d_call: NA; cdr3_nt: TGTGCCAGCAGTGACGGAGTTAGGACTGAAGCTTTCTTT; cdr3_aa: CASSDGVRTEAFF
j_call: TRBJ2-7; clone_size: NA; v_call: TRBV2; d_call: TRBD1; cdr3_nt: TGTGCCAGCAAGACAGGGCAATCGTACGAGCAGTACTTC; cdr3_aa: CASKTGQSYEQYF
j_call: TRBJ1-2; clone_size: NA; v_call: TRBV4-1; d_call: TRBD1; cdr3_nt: TGCGCCAGCAGCCAAGCGTCGAGGGACAGGGACTATGGCTACACCTTC; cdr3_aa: CASSQASRDRDYGYTF
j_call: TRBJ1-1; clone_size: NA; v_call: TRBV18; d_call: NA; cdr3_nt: TGTGCCAGCTCACCAAGCTTTCTTGAAGCTTTCTTT; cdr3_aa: CASSPSFLEAFF
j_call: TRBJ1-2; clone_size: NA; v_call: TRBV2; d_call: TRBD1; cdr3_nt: TGTGCCAGCAACTACGGGACAGGAGATGGCTACACCTTC; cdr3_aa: CASNYGTGDGYTF
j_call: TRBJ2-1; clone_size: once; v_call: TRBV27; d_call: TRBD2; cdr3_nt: TGTGCCAGCAGTCCTATGCGGGACTACGAGCAGTTCTTC; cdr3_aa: CASSPMRDYEQFF
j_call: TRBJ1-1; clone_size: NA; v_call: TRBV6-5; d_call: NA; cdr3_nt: TGTGCCAGCAGTTACGAACACCTTTTGAACACTGAAGCTTTCTTT; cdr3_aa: CASSYEHLLNTEAFF
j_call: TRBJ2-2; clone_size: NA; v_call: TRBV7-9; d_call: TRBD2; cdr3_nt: TGTGCCAGCAGCCACAAAGGATCTAGCGGGAGGACCGGGGAGCTGTTTTTT; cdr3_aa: CASSHKGSSGRTGELFF
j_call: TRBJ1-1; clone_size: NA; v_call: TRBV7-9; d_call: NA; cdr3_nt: TGTGCCAGCAGCCGCAGGACTTATGAAGCTTTCTTT; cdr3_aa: CASSRRTYEAFF
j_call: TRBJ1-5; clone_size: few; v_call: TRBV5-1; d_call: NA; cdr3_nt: TGCGCCAGCAGCTTGACAGGACCCAATCAGCCCCAGCATTTT; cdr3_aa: CASSLTGPNQPQHF
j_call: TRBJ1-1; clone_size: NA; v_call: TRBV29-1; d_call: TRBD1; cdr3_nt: TGCAGCGTTGTAGGGGGCGGGTCTGAAGCTTTCTTT; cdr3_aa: CSVVGGGSEAFF
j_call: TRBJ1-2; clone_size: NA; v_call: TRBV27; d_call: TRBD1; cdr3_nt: TGTGCCAGCAGTCACACGACAGGGCTCCCTGTTTATGGCTACACCTTC; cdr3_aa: CASSHTTGLPVYGYTF
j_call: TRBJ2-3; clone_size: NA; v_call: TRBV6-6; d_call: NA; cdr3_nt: TGTGCCAGCAGTCACCGGAGTAGGAGCACAGATACGCAGTATTTT; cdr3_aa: CASSHRSRSTDTQYF
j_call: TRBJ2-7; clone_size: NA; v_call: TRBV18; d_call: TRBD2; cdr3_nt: TGTGCCAGCTCACCTAGAATGGGGACTAGTATCCACGAGCAGTACTTC; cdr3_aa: CASSPRMGTSIHEQYF
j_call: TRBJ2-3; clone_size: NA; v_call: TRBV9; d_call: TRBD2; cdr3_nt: TGTGCCAGCAGCTCCAGGACTAGCGGGAGCCGAGATCGAGATACGCAGTATTTT; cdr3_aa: CASSSRTSGSRDRDTQYF
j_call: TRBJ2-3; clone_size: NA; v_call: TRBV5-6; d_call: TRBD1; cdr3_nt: TGTGCCAGCTCCCATGGGACAGTAGGCACAGATACGCAGTATTTT; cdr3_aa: CASSHGTVGTDTQYF
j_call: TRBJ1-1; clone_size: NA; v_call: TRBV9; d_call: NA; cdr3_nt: TGTGCCAGCAGCGTTTTGCAGGTTATGAACACTGAAGCTTTCTTT; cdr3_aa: CASSVLQVMNTEAFF
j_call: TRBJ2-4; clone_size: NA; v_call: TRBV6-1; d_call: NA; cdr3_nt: TGTGCCAGCAGTGAAATGGCAGGTTCCACACGTCCCATTCAGTACTTC; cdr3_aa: CASSEMAGSTRPIQYF
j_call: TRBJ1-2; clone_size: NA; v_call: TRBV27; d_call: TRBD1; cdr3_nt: TGTGCCAGCAGTCCGACAGGGGGCTATGGCTACACCTTC; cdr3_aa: CASSPTGGYGYTF
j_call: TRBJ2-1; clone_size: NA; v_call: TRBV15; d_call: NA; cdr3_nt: TGTGCCACCAGCAGAGATCCAACCTACAATGAGCAGTTCTTC; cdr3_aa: CATSRDPTYNEQFF
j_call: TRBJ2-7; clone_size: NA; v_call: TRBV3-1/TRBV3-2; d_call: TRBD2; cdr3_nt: TGTGCCAGCAGCCTCTGGGTAGCGGGGTCCTACGAGCAGTACTTC; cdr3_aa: CASSLWVAGSYEQYF
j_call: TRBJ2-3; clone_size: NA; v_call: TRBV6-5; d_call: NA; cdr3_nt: TGTGCCAGCAGTTACTTGGGCCCTACAGGGCCAGATACGCAGTATTTT; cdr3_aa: CASSYLGPTGPDTQYF
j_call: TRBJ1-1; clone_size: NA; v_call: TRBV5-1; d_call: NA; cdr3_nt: TGCGCCAGCAGCTTGGGAGGGATCGCTGAAGCTTTCTTT; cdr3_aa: CASSLGGIAEAFF
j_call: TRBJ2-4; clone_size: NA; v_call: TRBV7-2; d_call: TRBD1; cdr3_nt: TGTGCCAGCAGCTTATCCAGGGGGCAGACTCACATTCAGTACTTC; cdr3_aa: CASSLSRGQTHIQYF
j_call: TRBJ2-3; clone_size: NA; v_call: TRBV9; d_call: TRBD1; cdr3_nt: TGTGCCAGCAGCGTGCGGACAGGGAAAACAGATACGCAGTATTTT; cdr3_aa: CASSVRTGKTDTQYF
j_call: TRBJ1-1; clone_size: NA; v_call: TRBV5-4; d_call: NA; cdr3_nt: TGTGCCAGCAGCTTGGGGGCATCACGTGAAGCTTTCTTT; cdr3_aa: CASSLGASREAFF
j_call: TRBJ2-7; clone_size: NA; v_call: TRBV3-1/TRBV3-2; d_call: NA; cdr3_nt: TGTGCCAGCAGCCGCGAGAGCACCTACGAGCAGTACTTC; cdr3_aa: CASSRESTYEQYF
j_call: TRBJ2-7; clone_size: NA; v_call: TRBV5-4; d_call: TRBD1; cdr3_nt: TGTGCCAGCAGCTTAGACAGGGGGCCCTACGAGCAGTACTTC; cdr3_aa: CASSLDRGPYEQYF
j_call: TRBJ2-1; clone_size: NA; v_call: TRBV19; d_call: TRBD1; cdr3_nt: TGTGCCAGTAGTATAGTAGGGGGCGTTGAGCAGTTCTTC; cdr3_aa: CASSIVGGVEQFF
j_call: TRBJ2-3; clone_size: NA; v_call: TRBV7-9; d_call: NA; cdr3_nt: TGTGCCAGCAGCGGTTCCGGGACAATAAGCACAGATACGCAGTATTTT; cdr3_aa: CASSGSGTISTDTQYF
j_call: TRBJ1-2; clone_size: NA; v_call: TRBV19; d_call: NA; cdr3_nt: TGTGCCAGTAGCCTTAAGAGCCAAGGAGGCTATGGCTACACCTTC; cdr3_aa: CASSLKSQGGYGYTF
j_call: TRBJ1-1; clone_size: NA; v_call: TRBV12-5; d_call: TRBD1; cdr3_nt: TGTGCTAGTGGTTTGGGACAGGGGAACACTGAAGCTTTCTTT; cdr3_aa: CASGLGQGNTEAFF
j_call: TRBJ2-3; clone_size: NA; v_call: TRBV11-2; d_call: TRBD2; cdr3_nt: TGTGCCAGCAGCAGTTCCGGGACTAGCGGCCCCACGCAGTATTTT; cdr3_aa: CASSSSGTSGPTQYF
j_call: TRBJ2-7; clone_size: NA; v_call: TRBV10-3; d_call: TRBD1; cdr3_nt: TGTGCCATCACCGGGGAGGGACAGGGGAACTCCTACGAGCAGTACTTC; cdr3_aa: CAITGEGQGNSYEQYF